The next 20 T cell receptor beta chains were all read from a single sample in a study of T cells in Graves' hyperthyroidism and ophthalmopathy. From RNA transcripts, TCR beta CDR3 regions were amplified. TCR CDR3 underwent first-round RT-PCR with the HTBI primer set. TCRdb called the multiplex PCR reads again in MiXCR, with one record for every CDR3 protein. The sample carries around 520,000 distinct CDR3 sequences, around 13% recorded once. The sequenced sample was blood. The source of these receptors is a woman aged 40 to 49 with Graves' hyperthyroidism.

This clonotype showed up many times. The rearrangement uses TRBV12-3 or TRBV12-4 and TRBJ2-1, with D unresolved. V was trimmed by 2 bases and J by 2 bases, leaving 13 bases between them. The CDR3 runs 16 residues. The CDR3 protein is CASSLNQSPTYNEQFF. DNA for the CDR3: TGTGCCAGCAGTTTAAACCAAAGTCCTACCTACAATGAGCAGTTCTTC.

In this sample, this clonotype turned up a few times. This chain uses TRBV20-1 with TRBJ1-5; no definite D call. The CDR3 is 15 residues long. V lost 0 bases and J lost 0, with 9 bases in between. The germline V gene encodes CDR1 DFQATT and CDR2 SNEGSKA (reference sequence). The DNA of the CDR3 is TGCAGTGCTAGAGATCCAGACTATAGCAATCAGCCCCAGCATTTT. It yields the protein CSARDPDYSNQPQHF.

This clonotype came up many times. CDR3 residues: CASSETAPPAETQYF. CDR3 bases: TGTGCCAGCAGTGAAACGGCGCCGCCGGCGGAGACCCAGTACTTC. The chain couples TRBV2 to TRBJ2-5; D remains ambiguous. The germline V and J ends were trimmed by 2 bases and 5 bases, with 15 bases remaining between them. Germline CDR1 is SNHLY and CDR2 is FYNNEI. CDR3 length: 15 residues.

The chain uses TRBV6-1 and TRBJ1-5, with unresolved D. The CDR3 spans 18 residues. Germline CDR1 and CDR2: MNHNS and SASEGT. Trimming cost V 6 bases and J 1 base, with 22 bases left between them. The CDR3 region has the DNA TGTGCCAGCAGCGCGCCTCAGGTTGGGTCTGGGAGCAATCAGCCCCAGCATTTT. This sequence encodes CASSAPQVGSGSNQPQHF.

Only a few counts were recorded for this clonotype. DNA for the CDR3: TGTGCCAGCAGCCCAACTAGGGCAGATACGCAGTATTTT. Translating gives CASSPTRADTQYF. The rearrangement uses TRBV7-9 and TRBJ2-3; TRBD2 is a possible D gene (5 bases). The V and J ends lost 5 bases and 4 bases respectively, with 10 bases between them. The CDR3 covers 13 residues. The germline V gene has CDR1 SEHNR and CDR2 FQNEAQ (reference sequence).

The chain couples TRBV4-1 to TRBJ1-6; D is ambiguous. CDR3 size: 14 residues. Germline CDR1 MGHRA, CDR2 YSYEKL. V lost 1 base, J lost 4 bases, and 5 bases lay in between. DNA for the CDR3: TGCGCCAGCAGCCAAGCTACTTATAATTCACCCCTCCACTTT. Protein sequence: CASSQATYNSPLHF.

This clonotype has a count of ten or more. V gene TRBV6-1 combines with J gene TRBJ2-5, with 8 bases that match TRBD1. With V trimmed by 3 bases and J by 4 bases, 10 bases remained unmatched. Germline V gives CDR1 MNHNS, CDR2 SASEGT. This CDR3 spans 16 amino acids. CDR3 nucleotide sequence: TGTGCCAGCAGTGACTGGACAGGGTCAACGGGAGAGACCCAGTACTTC. It specifies CASSDWTGSTGETQYF.

This clonotype has a count of ten or more. The chain uses TRBV11-3 and TRBJ2-1; TRBD1 matches at 8 bases. Germline CDR1 is SGHNT and CDR2 is YENEEA. J lost 4 bases, V lost 4 bases, and 9 bases had no gene match. The CDR3 is 16 amino acids. Here the CDR3 DNA reads TGTGCCAGCAGCTCAGGGTGGGGACAGGAATACAATGAGCAGTTCTTC. This translates into CASSSGWGQEYNEQFF.

The chain carries TRBV4-2 and TRBJ1-3; a weak D match, TRBD1 (6 bases). V was cut by 0 bases and J by 2 bases, with 11 bases left in between. The germline CDR1 and CDR2 sequences are LGHNA and YNFKEQ. The CDR3 sequence is 16 residues long. The CDR3 sequence: CASSQEGGAAGNTIYF. For the CDR3, the DNA is TGTGCCAGCAGCCAAGAGGGGGGGGCGGCTGGAAACACCATATATTTT.

This clonotype occurred many times. The gene calls are TRBV18 and TRBJ2-3; D might be TRBD1 (5 bases). Germline V gene data show CDR1 as KGHSH and CDR2 as LQKENI. The CDR3 has 16 amino acids. The V and J ends lost 1 base and 0 bases respectively, with 11 bases between them. The CDR3 coding sequence is TGTGCCAGCTCACCACGACAGTCATCTAGCACAGATACGCAGTATTTT. Encoded protein: CASSPRQSSSTDTQYF.

This clonotype was observed at least ten times. The chain carries TRBV7-2 and TRBJ2-3, with no clear D. The CDR3 covers 13 residues. Trimming shortened V by 1 base and J by 7 bases, and 9 bases separated the two germline ends. Germline assignment: CDR1 SGHTA and CDR2 FQGNSA. CDR3 loop: CASSLGVGNTQYF. The CDR3 DNA sequence: TGTGCCAGCAGCTTAGGTGTAGGGAATACGCAGTATTTT.

This clonotype was seen ten or more times. The rearrangement joins TRBV14 to TRBJ2-1; 7 nucleotides align to TRBD1. This CDR3 spans 16 amino acids. The germline V gene encodes CDR1 SGHDN and CDR2 FVKESK. V trimming: 1 base; J trimming: 5 bases; junction bases outside the gene matches: 8. For the CDR3, the DNA is TGTGCCAGCAGCCAAGGGCCCGACAGGGTGGACAATGAGCAGTTCTTC. It translates to CASSQGPDRVDNEQFF.

V is TRBV13 and J is TRBJ2-3; the D is unclear. CDR3 length: 13 residues. Per the germline V gene, CDR1 is PRHDT and CDR2 is FYEKMQ (reference sequence). Trimming took off 6 bases at V and 4 bases at J, with 11 bases between the two ends. The CDR3 sequence is CASRASLADTQYF. The CDR3 nucleotides read TGTGCCAGCAGAGCTTCCCTTGCAGATACGCAGTATTTT. Full variable domain (remainder filled in from reference TRBV13 and TRBJ2-3): AAGVIQSPRHLIKEKRETATLKCYPIPRHDTVYWYQQGPGQDPQFLISFYEKMQSDKGSIPDRFSAQQFSDYHSELNMSSLELGDSALYFCASRASLADTQYFGPGTRLTVL.

The chain uses TRBV27 and TRBJ2-3; the match to TRBD2 covers 11 bases. The CDR3 spans 16 residues. Germline values: CDR1 MNHEY, CDR2 SMNVEV (reference sequence). The V segment lost 6 bases and the J segment 3 bases; nucleotides outside the gene matches: 8. CDR3 residues: CASRLAGAQGTDTQYF. In nucleotides, the CDR3 is TGTGCCAGCAGACTAGCGGGAGCTCAGGGAACAGATACGCAGTATTTT.

Ten or more counts support this clonotype. CDR3 in DNA: TGTGCCAGCAGACCTAACAGCGTCTATGGCTACACCTTC. Its protein product is CASRPNSVYGYTF. This chain links TRBV12-3 or TRBV12-4 with TRBJ1-2, with no clear D. The CDR3 has 13 amino acids. Deletions cut 6 bases from V and 4 bases from J, with 12 bases between.

This clonotype has a handful of counts. The chain combines TRBV15 with TRBJ2-7, with D perhaps matching TRBD1 (5 bases). This CDR3 contains 15 residues. Trimming removed 0 bases from V and 3 bases from J, with 12 bases in between. Germline-derived CDR1 and CDR2 are LNHNV and YYDKDF (reference sequence). CDR3 nucleotide sequence: TGTGCCACCAGCAGAGATCAGGGCAACAACTACGAGCAGTACTTC. Its translation: CATSRDQGNNYEQYF.

There are a few counts of this clonotype. J is TRBJ2-2 and V is TRBV12-3 or TRBV12-4; no clear D gene. V gave up 5 bases and J gave up 7 bases, with 11 bases separating them. The CDR3 runs 13 residues. The DNA of the CDR3 is TGTGCCAGCAGTAGGAAGGGTGTCGGGGAGCTGTTTTTT. It yields the protein CASSRKGVGELFF.

Concerning this clonotype: Compared with germline, one end of the junction differs, possibly owing to a read error. The chain is built from TRBV5-1 and TRBJ2-5, with D unclear. The CDR3 extends over 15 amino acids. The V gene's germline CDR1 is SGHRS and CDR2 YFSETQ. The CDR3 sequence: CAGSPVFTPEETQYF. The DNA of the CDR3 is TGCGCCGGCAGCCCCGTCTTCACTCCCGAAGAGACCCAGTACTTC. Supplemented by reference TRBV5-1 and TRBJ2-5, the full variable domain reads KAGVTQTPRYLIKTRGQQVTLSCSPISGHRSVSWYQQTPGQGLQFLFEYFSETQRNKGNFPGRFSGRQFSNSRSEMNVSTLELGDSALYLCAGSPVFTPEETQYFGPGTRLLVL.

The table lists this clonotype with many counts. This chain connects TRBV7-9 to TRBJ2-1; TRBD2 matches 9 bases. The CDR3 extends over 14 amino acids. Germline trimming cut 3 bases from V and 6 bases from J; bases unmatched to any gene: 3. From germline, CDR1 is SEHNR and CDR2 FQNEAQ (reference sequence). This CDR3 reads CASSFSGSPNEQFF. Written as DNA, the CDR3 is TGTGCCAGCAGCTTTAGCGGGAGTCCCAATGAGCAGTTCTTC.

In this sample, this clonotype turned up many times. The genes are TRBV2 and TRBJ1-1; D uncertain. Germline CDR1 SNHLY, CDR2 FYNNEI. The V and J ends lost 3 bases and 0 bases respectively, with 11 bases between them. This CDR3 contains 15 residues. The CDR3 sequence: CASSDRRDLNTEAFF. CDR3 coding DNA: TGTGCCAGCAGTGATAGGCGGGATCTGAACACTGAAGCTTTCTTT. Full variable domain (rest looked up from reference TRBV2 and TRBJ1-1): EPEVTQTPSHQVTQMGQEVILRCVPISNHLYFYWYRQILGQKVEFLVSFYNNEISEKSEIFDDQFSVERPDGSNFTLKIRSTKLEDSAMYFCASSDRRDLNTEAFFGQGTRLTVV.